This T cell receptor (beta chain) was found in a study of T cell changes during pregnancy in multiple sclerosis. Germline values: CDR1 MNHEY, CDR2 SMNVEV (reference sequence). This CDR3 is built from 13 residues. Trimming pared 5 bases from V and 4 bases from J, leaving 9 bases between. Sequenced by immunoSEQ multiplex PCR; TCRdb stores in-frame clones only, minus some. Found here are 20,000 to 25,000 clones, over 80% of them singletons; the top ten hold approximately 15%. The sample here was CD8+ T cells from peripheral blood mononuclear cells, taken in the first trimester of pregnancy. The receptor was derived from a female donor in good health, enrolled as a control in a pregnancy study. The V gene is TRBV27, the J gene TRBJ1-5; D is uncertain. This CDR3 is CASSPFKNQPQHF. Here the CDR3 DNA reads TGTGCCAGCAGTCCGTTTAAAAATCAGCCCCAGCATTTT.